This T cell receptor beta chain was sequenced during a study of T-cell reconstitution after alpha-beta-depleted transplantation in children. In this sample, this clonotype turned up many times. A library of TCRbeta sequences, prepared with unique molecular identifiers, was generated. MiXCR was run by TCRdb on the PCR reads, yielding one entry per CDR3 protein. The sample lists 90,000 to 130,000 distinct CDR3 sequences; 10% were seen once. This specimen consisted of PBMCs from the stem cell graft donor, obtained from the stem cell graft. The sequence derives from a human donor who donated a stem cell graft to a child with acute lymphoblastic leukemia.

As DNA, the CDR3 is TGTGCCAGCAGAACAACAACCTCTGGGGCCAACGTCCTGACTTTC. Protein sequence: CASRTTTSGANVLTF. This rearrangement joins TRBV7-2 to TRBJ2-6; D remains unclear. The CDR3 covers 15 residues. Trimming removed 6 bases from V and 0 bases from J, with 9 bases in between. The germline V gene encodes CDR1 SGHTA and CDR2 FQGNSA.